The clone carrying this T cell receptor beta chain occurred many times. The sample is drawn from a study of T cells in Graves' hyperthyroidism and ophthalmopathy. TCR beta CDR3 sequences were amplified from RNA transcripts. In the first-round RT-PCR of the TCR CDR3, the HTBI primer set was used. TCRdb independently ran MiXCR on the multiplex PCR reads; one entry per CDR3 protein. The table includes approximately 98,000 distinct CDR3 sequences, approximately 40% detected once. The ends were cut back, 9 bases at V and 6 bases at J, with 8 bases in the middle. Per the germline V gene, CDR1 is SGHVS and CDR2 is FQNEAQ. This CDR3 has 11 amino acids.

V and J are TRBV7-8 and TRBJ2-2; D call uncertain. Material for sequencing was peripheral blood or thyroid tissue (not recorded which). This receptor was obtained from a woman younger than 45 with Graves' hyperthyroidism. CDR3 coding DNA: TGTGCCAGTTTCCCAGCCGGGGAGCTGTTTTTT. Its translation: CASFPAGELFF.